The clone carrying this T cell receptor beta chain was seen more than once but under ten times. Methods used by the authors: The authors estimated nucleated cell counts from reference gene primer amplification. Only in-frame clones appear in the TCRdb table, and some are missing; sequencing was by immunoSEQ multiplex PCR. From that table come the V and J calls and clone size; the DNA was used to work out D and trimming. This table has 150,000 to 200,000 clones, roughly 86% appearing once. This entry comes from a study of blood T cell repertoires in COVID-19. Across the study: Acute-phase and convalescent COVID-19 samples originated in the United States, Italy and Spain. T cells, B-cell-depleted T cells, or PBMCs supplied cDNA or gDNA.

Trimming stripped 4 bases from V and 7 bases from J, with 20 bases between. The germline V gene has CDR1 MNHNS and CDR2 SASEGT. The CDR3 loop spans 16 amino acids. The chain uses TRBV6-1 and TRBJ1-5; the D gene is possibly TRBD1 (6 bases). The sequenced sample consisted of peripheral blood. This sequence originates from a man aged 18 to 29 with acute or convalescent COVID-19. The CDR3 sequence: CASSADSPIARQPQHF. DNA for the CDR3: TGTGCCAGCAGTGCGGACAGTCCAATAGCCAGGCAGCCCCAGCATTTT.